This T cell receptor (beta chain) was retrieved from a study of T cell responses to AZD1222 COVID-19 vaccine. Whole-study results and caveats: Once two AZD1222 doses were given, Spike-specific TCR breadth and depth went up. Only 5 to 7 individuals given AZD1222 were seropositive at baseline. Nearly half of spike-specific TCRs reportedly target unmutated variant regions.

Only in-frame clones appear in the TCRdb table, and some are missing; sequencing was by immunoSEQ multiplex PCR. The repertoire holds around 120,000 clones, with over 80% as singletons. CDR3 length: 16 amino acids. By share, this clone ranks as medium-sized. No antigen is known for it. Sequenced material: peripheral blood, taken on day 0 of AZD1222 vaccination. The chain is built from TRBV21-1 and TRBJ1-3. TRBV21-1 is noted as a pseudogene. The sequence derives from an adult in good health. CDR3 loop: CASSKRGGNDGNTIYF. The CDR3 bases are TGTGCCAGCAGCAAAAGGGGGGGAAACGATGGAAACACCATATATTTT.